This record covers a single T cell receptor (beta chain). This sample was taken from a study of blood T cell repertoires in COVID-19. Overall study context: From T cells, B-cell-depleted T cells, or PBMCs came the material, which was cDNA or gDNA.

The germline V gene has CDR1 MGHRA and CDR2 YSYEKL. The CDR3 sequence is 14 residues long. Trimming shortened V by 1 base and J by 5 bases, and 9 bases separated the two germline ends. This table comes from immunoSEQ multiplex PCR, and its TCRdb copy is limited to in-frame clones, with some not included. The repertoire holds under 300,000 clones, with around 88% as singletons. Clinical history reported by participants formed the basis on which cohorts were assigned. The sequence was collected from a middle-aged man who had recovered from COVID-19. This chain uses TRBV4-1 with TRBJ1-5; no clear D. Sequenced material: PBMCs or T cells enriched from blood (not recorded which). The CDR3 nucleotides read TGCGCCAGCAGCCAAGTTTGGAGGGATCAGCCCCAGCATTTT. Translating gives CASSQVWRDQPQHF.